This passage covers 9 T cell receptor beta chains from one sample sequenced in a study of T cells in Graves' hyperthyroidism and ophthalmopathy. Amplification targeted TCR beta CDR3 regions from RNA transcripts. First-round RT-PCR with HTBI primers amplified the TCR CDR3 region. TCRdb passed the multiplex PCR reads through MiXCR, listing each CDR3 protein once. The sample contains 400,000 or so distinct CDR3 sequences, around 15% of which appear only once. Specimen: blood. The receptors were gathered from a woman in her sixties or seventies with Graves' ophthalmopathy.

This clonotype has ten or more counts. The gene calls are TRBV28 and TRBJ2-3, with 10 bases identical to TRBD2. The CDR3 totals 14 residues. The J segment lost 4 bases and the V segment lost 8 bases, leaving 6 bases of the junction unmatched. Per the germline V gene, CDR1 is MDHEN and CDR2 is SYDVKM. The CDR3: CASGVLAGPDTQYF. CDR3 in DNA: TGTGCCAGCGGGGTACTAGCGGGGCCAGATACGCAGTATTTT.

This clonotype was counted between two and nine times. The CDR3 reads CASRLGRPNTGELFF. CDR3 DNA: TGTGCCAGCAGACTAGGACGGCCGAACACCGGGGAGCTGTTTTTT. This chain joins TRBV12-3 or TRBV12-4 and TRBJ2-2; the D gene is possibly TRBD2 (5 bases). The V and J ends lost 6 bases and 0 bases respectively, with 11 bases between them. CDR3 length equals 15 residues.

This chain connects TRBV29-1 to TRBJ2-7; 10 nucleotides agree with TRBD2. Germline CDR1 is SQVTM and CDR2 is ANQGSEA. CDR3 length: 14 residues. Unmatched junction bases numbered 14, after V lost 7 bases and J lost 8 bases. The CDR3 nucleotides are TGCAGCGCCCGTTTTGCCAGCGGGAGGGCCAAGCAGTACTTC. It codes for CSARFASGRAKQYF.

Ten or more counts support this clonotype. The V gene is TRBV2, the J gene TRBJ1-1; D ambiguous. Germline V gives CDR1 SNHLY, CDR2 FYNNEI. The CDR3 extends over 12 amino acids. V lost 6 bases and J 6 bases, leaving 11 bases between the germline ends. The chain's CDR3 is CASRNQASEAFF. The CDR3 DNA is TGTGCCAGCAGGAACCAGGCTTCTGAAGCTTTCTTT.

In its sample, this clonotype was seen many times. This sequence joins TRBV27 and TRBJ1-1; 8 nucleotides agree with TRBD1. Germline-derived CDR1 and CDR2 are MNHEY and SMNVEV (reference sequence). CDR3 length equals 14 residues. V lost 4 bases, J lost 4 bases, and 5 bases stayed unmatched. The CDR3 reads CASSSPDRATEAFF. In nucleotides, the CDR3 is TGTGCCAGCAGTTCCCCGGACAGGGCCACTGAAGCTTTCTTT.

This clonotype was seen more than once but under ten times. The chain is built from TRBV7-2 and TRBJ2-3; TRBD1 or TRBD2 may be the D gene (5 bases each). The CDR3 loop spans 14 amino acids. Trimming removed 5 bases at V and 2 bases at J, with 11 bases between. In germline, CDR1 is SGHTA, CDR2 FQGNSA. CDR3 protein: CASSPGSTTDTQYF. As DNA, the CDR3 is TGTGCCAGCAGCCCAGGGAGTACCACAGATACGCAGTATTTT. Using reference TRBV7-2 and TRBJ2-3 for the parts outside the CDR3, the full variable domain is GAGVSQSPSNKVTEKGKDVELRCDPISGHTALYWYRQSLGQGLEFLIYFQGNSAPDKSGLPSDRFSAERTGGSVSTLTIQRTQQEDSAVYLCASSPGSTTDTQYFGPGTRLTVL.

This clonotype was detected many times. The CDR3 sequence is CAISERAGGDEQYF. DNA for the CDR3: TGTGCCATCAGTGAAAGGGCAGGGGGGGACGAGCAGTACTTC. The rearrangement uses TRBV10-3 and TRBJ2-7; D may match TRBD1 or TRBD2 (7 bases each). The CDR3 sequence is 14 residues long. V lost 3 bases and J 5 bases, leaving 14 bases between the germline ends. CDR1 is ENHRY and CDR2 is SYGVKD in the germline V gene.

This clonotype was seen at least ten times. This chain connects TRBV7-3 to TRBJ2-1; no clear D. The V end was cut by 3 bases, the J end by 2 bases, with 14 bases between. The CDR3 runs to 16 residues. CDR1 and CDR2 (germline): SGHTA, FQGTGA. The CDR3 sequence is CASSLHGENTYNEQFF. The CDR3 region has the DNA TGTGCCAGCAGCTTGCACGGTGAGAACACCTACAATGAGCAGTTCTTC.

This clonotype was detected many times. The V gene is TRBV5-1, the J gene TRBJ2-4; D is possibly TRBD1 (5 bases). CDR1 is SGHRS, CDR2 YFSETQ, per germline. With 2 bases removed from V and 3 bases from J, the gap between germline ends came to 9 bases. This CDR3 contains 14 residues. The CDR3 sequence: CASSFDRSKNIQYF. Written as DNA, the CDR3 is TGCGCCAGCAGCTTCGACAGAAGCAAAAACATTCAGTACTTC.